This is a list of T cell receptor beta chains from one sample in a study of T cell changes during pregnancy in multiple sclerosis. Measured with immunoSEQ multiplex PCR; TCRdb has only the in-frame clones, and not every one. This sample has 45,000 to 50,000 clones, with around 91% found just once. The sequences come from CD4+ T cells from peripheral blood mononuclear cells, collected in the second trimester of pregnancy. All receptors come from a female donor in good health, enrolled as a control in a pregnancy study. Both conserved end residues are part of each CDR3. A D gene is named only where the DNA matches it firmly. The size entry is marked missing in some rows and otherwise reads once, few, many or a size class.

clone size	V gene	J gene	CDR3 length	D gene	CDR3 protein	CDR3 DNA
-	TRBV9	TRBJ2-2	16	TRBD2	CASSETSGGDTGELFF	TGTGCCAGCAGCGAGACTAGCGGGGGAGACACCGGGGAGCTGTTTTTT
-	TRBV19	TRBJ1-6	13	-	CASNAVRNSPLHF	TGTGCCAGTAACGCGGTGCGTAATTCACCCCTCCACTTT
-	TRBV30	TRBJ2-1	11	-	CAWSPSSRQFF	TGTGCCTGGAGTCCCTCCAGTCGGCAGTTCTTC
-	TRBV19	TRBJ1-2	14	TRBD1	CASSMGDRYYGYTF	TGTGCCAGTAGTATGGGGGACAGATACTATGGCTACACCTTC
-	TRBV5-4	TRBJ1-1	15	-	CASSLEGRGHTEAFF	TGTGCCAGCAGCTTGGAGGGGCGGGGGCACACTGAAGCTTTCTTT
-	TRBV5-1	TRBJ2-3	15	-	CASSLQGTSGDTQYF	TGCGCCAGCAGCTTGCAGGGGACCTCGGGTGATACGCAGTATTTT
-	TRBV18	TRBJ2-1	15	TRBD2	CASSPGLANYNEQFF	TGTGCCAGCTCGCCCGGACTAGCGAATTACAATGAGCAGTTCTTC
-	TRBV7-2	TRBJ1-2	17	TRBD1	CASSLETGLLGLYGYTF	TGTGCCAGCAGCTTAGAGACAGGGCTCTTGGGGTTATATGGCTACACCTTC
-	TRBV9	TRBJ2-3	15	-	CASSVGGGFADTQYF	TGTGCCAGCAGCGTGGGAGGGGGGTTCGCAGATACGCAGTATTTT
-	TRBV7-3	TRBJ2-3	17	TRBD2	CASSPYLLAGGPHTQYF	TGTGCCAGCAGTCCTTACCTACTAGCGGGGGGGCCGCATACGCAGTATTTT
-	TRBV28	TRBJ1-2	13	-	CASSLKQDYGYTF	TGTGCCAGCAGTTTGAAACAGGACTATGGCTACACCTTC
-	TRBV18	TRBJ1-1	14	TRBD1	CASSLGQGNTEAFF	TGTGCCAGCTCACTGGGACAGGGGAACACTGAAGCTTTCTTT
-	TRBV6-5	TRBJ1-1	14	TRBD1	CASSVDRGPTEAFF	TGTGCCAGCAGCGTGGACAGGGGCCCCACTGAAGCTTTCTTT
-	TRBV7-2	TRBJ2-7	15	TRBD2	CASSLDTSGGYEQYF	TGTGCCAGCAGCTTAGATACTAGCGGGGGCTACGAGCAGTACTTC
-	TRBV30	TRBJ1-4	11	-	CAWSNGGKLFF	TGTGCCTGGAGTAACGGGGGAAAACTGTTTTTT
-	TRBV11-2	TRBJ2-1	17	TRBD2	CASSLGLLAGGHNEQFF	TGTGCCAGCAGCTTAGGATTGCTAGCGGGGGGGCACAATGAGCAGTTCTTC
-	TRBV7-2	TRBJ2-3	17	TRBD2	CASSLETWRGVSDTQYF	TGTGCCAGCAGCTTAGAGACTTGGCGGGGGGTCTCAGATACGCAGTATTTT
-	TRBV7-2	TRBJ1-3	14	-	CASSSAGVGNTIYF	TGTGCCAGCAGCTCAGCAGGGGTCGGAAACACCATATATTTT
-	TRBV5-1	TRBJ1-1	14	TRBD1	CASSTGQGNTEAFF	TGCGCCAGCAGCACCGGACAGGGGAACACTGAAGCTTTCTTT
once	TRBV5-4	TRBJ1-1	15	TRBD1	CASSWETGEVTEAFF	TGTGCCAGCAGCTGGGAAACAGGGGAGGTCACTGAAGCTTTCTTT
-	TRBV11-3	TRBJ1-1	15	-	CASSFGGAVVSEAFF	TGTGCCAGCAGCTTTGGGGGGGCTGTTGTGAGTGAAGCTTTCTTT
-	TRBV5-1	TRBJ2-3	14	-	CASSLMAGTDTQYF	TGCGCCAGCAGCTTGATGGCAGGCACAGATACGCAGTATTTT
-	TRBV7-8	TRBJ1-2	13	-	CASSPLGVGGYTF	TGTGCCAGCAGCCCTCTAGGGGTGGGGGGCTACACCTTC
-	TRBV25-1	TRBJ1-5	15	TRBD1	CASSDSGQLNQPQHF	TGTGCCAGCAGTGATTCGGGACAGCTCAATCAGCCCCAGCATTTT
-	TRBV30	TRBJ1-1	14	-	CAWSVHGTTTEAFF	TGTGCCTGGAGTGTACATGGGACTACCACTGAAGCTTTCTTT
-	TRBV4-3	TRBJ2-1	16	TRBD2	CASSQEAQRGGNEQFF	TGCGCCAGCAGCCAAGAGGCACAGCGGGGGGGGAATGAGCAGTTCTTC
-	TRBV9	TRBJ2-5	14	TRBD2	CASGPGLATETQYF	TGTGCCAGCGGACCGGGACTAGCAACAGAGACCCAGTACTTC
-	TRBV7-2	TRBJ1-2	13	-	CASRKGGEVGYTF	TGTGCCAGCAGAAAAGGGGGGGAAGTTGGCTACACCTTC
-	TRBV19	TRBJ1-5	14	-	CASSPNRVDQPQHF	TGTGCCAGTAGCCCGAACAGGGTGGATCAGCCCCAGCATTTT
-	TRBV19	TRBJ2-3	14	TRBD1	CASSDREHQDTQYF	TGTGCCAGTTCGGACAGGGAGCATCAAGATACGCAGTATTTT
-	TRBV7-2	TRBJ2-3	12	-	CASSPRTYTQYF	TGTGCCAGCAGCCCCCGTACTTATACGCAGTATTTT
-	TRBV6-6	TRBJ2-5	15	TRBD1	CASSLRDRGQETQYF	TGTGCCAGCAGTCTCCGGGACAGGGGGCAAGAGACCCAGTACTTC
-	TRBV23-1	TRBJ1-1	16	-	CASSQSLRFMNTEAFF	TGCGCCAGCAGTCAATCACTGCGGTTTATGAACACTGAAGCTTTCTTT
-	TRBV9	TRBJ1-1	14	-	CASSVGSRPTEAFF	TGTGCCAGCAGCGTAGGGAGCCGGCCCACTGAAGCTTTCTTT